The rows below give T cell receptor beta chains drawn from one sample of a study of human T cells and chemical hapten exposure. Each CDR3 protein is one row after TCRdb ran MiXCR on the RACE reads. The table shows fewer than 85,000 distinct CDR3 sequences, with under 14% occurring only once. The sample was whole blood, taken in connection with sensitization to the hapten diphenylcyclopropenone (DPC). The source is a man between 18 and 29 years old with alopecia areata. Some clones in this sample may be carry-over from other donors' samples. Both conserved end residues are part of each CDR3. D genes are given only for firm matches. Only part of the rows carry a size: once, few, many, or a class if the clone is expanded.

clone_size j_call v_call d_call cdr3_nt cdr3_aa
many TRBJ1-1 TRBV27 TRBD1 TGTGCCAGCAGTTCCCGGGACAGGGAAAAAGCTTTCTTT CASSSRDREKAFF
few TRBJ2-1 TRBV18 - TGTGCCAGCTCACCACCGGGGTACAATGAGCAGTTCTTC CASSPPGYNEQFF
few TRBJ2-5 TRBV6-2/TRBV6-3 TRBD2 TGTGCCAGCAGAGGCGGACTAGCGGCAGAGACCCAGTACTTC CASRGGLAAETQYF
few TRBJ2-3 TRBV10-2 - TGCGCCAGCAGTGAGTCCGAGGGGGGGTACACAGATACGCAGTATTTT CASSESEGGYTDTQYF
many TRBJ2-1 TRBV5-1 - TGCGCCAGCAGCGTGGACGGGGGAGCCTCCTACAATGAGCAGTTCTTC CASSVDGGASYNEQFF
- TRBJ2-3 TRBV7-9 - TGTGCCAGCAGCTTAGGGGCCGAGGGAGGTTATTTT CASSLGAEGGYF
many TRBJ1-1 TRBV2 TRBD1 TGTGCCAGCAGTCATGGGACAGCCTTTAACACTGAAGCTTTCTTT CASSHGTAFNTEAFF
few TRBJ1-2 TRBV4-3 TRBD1 TGCGCCAGCAGCCAAGATCGCGGGACAGGGAATTATGGCTACACCTTC CASSQDRGTGNYGYTF
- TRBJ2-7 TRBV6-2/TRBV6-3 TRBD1 TGTGCCAGCAACCCCCCGGGACAGCCATACGAGCAGTACTTC CASNPPGQPYEQYF
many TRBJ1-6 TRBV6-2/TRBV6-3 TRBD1 TGTGCCAGCAGTTACTCGGGACAGACCTGGTCACCCCTCCACTTT CASSYSGQTWSPLHF
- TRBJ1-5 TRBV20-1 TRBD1 TGCAGTGCTACCGGGACAGAGAATCAGCCCCAGCATTTT CSATGTENQPQHF
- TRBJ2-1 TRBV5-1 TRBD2 TGCGCCAGCAGCTTGGACGGACAGCGGGGGGCGTACAATGAGCAGTTCTTC CASSLDGQRGAYNEQFF
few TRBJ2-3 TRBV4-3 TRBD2 TGCGCCAGCAGCCAAGGGCGAGGACTAGAGGCTGGCACAGATACGCAGTATTTT CASSQGRGLEAGTDTQYF
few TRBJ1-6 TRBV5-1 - TGCGCCAGCAGCTTCGAGGGAGGGAAAGGTTCACCCCTCCACTTT CASSFEGGKGSPLHF
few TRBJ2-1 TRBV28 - TGTGCCAGCACTCCCGCGGGGAGGGAGCAGTTCTTC CASTPAGREQFF
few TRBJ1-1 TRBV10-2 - TGCGCCAGCAGTGAGAGGGGGGGATCTGCTTTCTTT CASSERGGSAFF
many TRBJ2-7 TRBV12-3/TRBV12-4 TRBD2 TGTGCCAGCAGGCGGACTAGCGGGGCAGTCGGGCAGTACTTC CASRRTSGAVGQYF
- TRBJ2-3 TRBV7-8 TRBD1 TGTGCCAGCAGCTTAGGGACAGGGGCAGGAGATACGCAGTATTTT CASSLGTGAGDTQYF
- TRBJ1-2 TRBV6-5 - TGTGCCAGCAGTGTCGGAGGGAAGGTCTATGGCTACACCTTC CASSVGGKVYGYTF
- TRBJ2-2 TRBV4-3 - TGCGCCAGCAGCCCCAACAGGGCTGGGGAGCTGTTTTTT CASSPNRAGELFF
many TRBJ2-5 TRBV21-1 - TGTGCCCGGGGAGGCCTACCGGGGGAGACCCAGTACTTC CARGGLPGETQYF
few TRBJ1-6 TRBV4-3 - TGCGCCAGCAGCCAAGAGGGAGGTTATAATTCACCCCTCCACTTT CASSQEGGYNSPLHF